This T cell receptor beta chain originates from a study of T cell repertoires in cytomegalovirus infection. Looking at the study overall: Public TCR beta signatures provided an indication of both CMV infection and a matching HLA type.

Study findings and constraints: Summed public TCR beta family frequency identified CMV carriers bearing the relevant HLA.

TCRdb recomputed calls from the reads with MiXCR, one row per CDR3 protein. The sample has about 360,000 distinct CDR3 sequences, less than 20% seen once. This clonotype was found many times. The antigen is not known. This CDR3 is built from 15 residues. Trimming took 3 bases from V and 0 from J, leaving 11 bases between them. The receptor was derived from a human donor in good health (CMV status not recorded). Some clones in this sample may be carry-over from other donors' samples. Sequenced input: PBMCs. The chain combines TRBV12-3 or TRBV12-4 with TRBJ1-2; D gene uncertain. CDR3 coding DNA: TGTGCCAGCAGTTTTGCTCGGAGAACTAACTATGGCTACACCTTC. This sequence encodes CASSFARRTNYGYTF.